Sequencing of this T cell receptor (beta chain) was carried out in a study of CD8+ T cells in alopecia areata. Study-level information: Dosing spanned 6 to 18 months on tofacitinib, then 6 months off drug.

Investigators isolated RNA and reverse transcribed it into cDNA to act as the sequencing template. Clones were read by immunoSEQ multiplex PCR, and TCRdb kept only the in-frame ones, dropping some. The sample yields more than 200,000 clones, around two thirds seen once. Study findings and constraints: Sequencing of scalp samples also captures resident alphabeta T cells of normal skin.

This clone was seen only once. What it recognizes is unknown. From alopecia areata patients, lesional scalp punch biopsies and peripheral blood were collected. CDR1 is LGHNA and CDR2 is YNFKEQ in the germline V gene. The germline V and J ends were trimmed by 6 bases and 0 bases, with 15 bases remaining between them. The CDR3 spans 15 residues. The chain is built from TRBV4-2 and TRBJ2-7; tentatively, D is TRBD1 or TRBD2 (5 bases each). Sequencing was performed on CD4+ T cells sorted from blood, taken at week 0. The receptor's source is a human donor with alopecia areata. Here the CDR3 reads CASSPAEGSSYEQYF. CDR3 in DNA: TGTGCCAGCAGTCCCGCCGAGGGGAGCTCCTACGAGCAGTACTTC.